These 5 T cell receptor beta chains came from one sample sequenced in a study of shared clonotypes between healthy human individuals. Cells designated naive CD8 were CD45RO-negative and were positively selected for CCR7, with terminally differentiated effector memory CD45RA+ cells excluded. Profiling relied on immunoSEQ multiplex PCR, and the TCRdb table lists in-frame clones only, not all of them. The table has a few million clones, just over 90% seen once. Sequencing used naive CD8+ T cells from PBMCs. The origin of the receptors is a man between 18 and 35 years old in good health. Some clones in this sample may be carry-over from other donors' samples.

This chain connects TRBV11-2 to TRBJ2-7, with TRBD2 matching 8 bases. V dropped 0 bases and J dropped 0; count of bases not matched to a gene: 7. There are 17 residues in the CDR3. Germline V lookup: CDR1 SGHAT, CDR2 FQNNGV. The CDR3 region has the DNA TGTGCCAGCAGCTTAGAGACGGGGGGGCTGAGCTCCTACGAGCAGTACTTC. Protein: CASSLETGGLSSYEQYF. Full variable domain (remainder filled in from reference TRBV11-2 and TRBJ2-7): EAGVAQSPRYKIIEKRQSVAFWCNPISGHATLYWYQQILGQGPKLLIQFQNNGVVDDSQLPKDRFSAERLKGVDSTLKIQPAKLEDSAVYLCASSLETGGLSSYEQYFGPGTRLTVT.

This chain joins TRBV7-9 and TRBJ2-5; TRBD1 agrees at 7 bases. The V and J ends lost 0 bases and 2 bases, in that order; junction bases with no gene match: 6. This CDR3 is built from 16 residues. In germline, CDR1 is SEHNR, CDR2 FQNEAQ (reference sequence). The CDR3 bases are TGTGCCAGCAGCTTAGCCGGGACAGCTAATCAAGAGACCCAGTACTTC. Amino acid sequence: CASSLAGTANQETQYF.

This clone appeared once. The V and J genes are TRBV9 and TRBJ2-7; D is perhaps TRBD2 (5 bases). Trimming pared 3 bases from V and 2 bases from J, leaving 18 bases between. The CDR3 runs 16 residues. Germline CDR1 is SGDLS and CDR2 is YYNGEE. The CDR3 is CASSAFLRATTYEQYF. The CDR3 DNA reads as TGTGCCAGCAGCGCGTTTTTGAGGGCGACGACCTACGAGCAGTACTTC.

DNA of the CDR3: TGTGCCAGCACTATCAGGACCGCCTCTAGCACAGATACGCAGTATTTT. This codes for CASTIRTASSTDTQYF. This chain uses TRBV16 with TRBJ2-3; D gene unclear. The CDR3 loop spans 16 amino acids. Germline CDR1 is KGHSY and CDR2 is FQNENV. V gave up 7 bases and J gave up 0 bases, with 17 bases separating them.

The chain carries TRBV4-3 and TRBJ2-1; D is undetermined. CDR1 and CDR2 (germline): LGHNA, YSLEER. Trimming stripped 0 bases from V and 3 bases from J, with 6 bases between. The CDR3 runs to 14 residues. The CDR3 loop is CASSQDSYYNEQFF. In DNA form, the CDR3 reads TGCGCCAGCAGCCAAGACTCTTACTACAATGAGCAGTTCTTC.